These T cell receptor beta chains were read from a single sample in a study of PD-1 blockade in classical Hodgkin lymphoma. Clones were read by immunoSEQ multiplex PCR, and TCRdb kept only the in-frame ones, dropping some. This table has over 15,000 clones, about 76% appearing once. The sequences come from peripheral blood mononuclear cells (PBMCs), collected before the second cycle of nivolumab. Receptor source: a human donor with classical Hodgkin lymphoma. Each CDR3 is given with its conserved first and last residue. A D gene is named only where the DNA matches it firmly. For some rows the clone size is stated as once, few or many, or as a class when expanded; others skip it.

j_call clone_size v_call d_call cdr3_aa cdr3_nt
TRBJ2-5 - TRBV7-9 - CASSPRASGRGARETQYF TGTGCCAGCAGCCCACGAGCGTCAGGAAGGGGGGCCAGGGAGACCCAGTACTTC
TRBJ2-4 medium-sized TRBV7-2 TRBD1 CASSLAGGAGKNIQYF TGTGCCAGCAGCTTAGCAGGGGGCGCGGGCAAAAACATTCAGTACTTC
TRBJ2-1 few TRBV7-2 TRBD2 CASSLALAGVNEQFF TGTGCCAGCAGCTTAGCGCTAGCGGGAGTCAATGAGCAGTTCTTC
TRBJ2-5 - TRBV15 - CATSRDVEEGWKGVRSPQETQYF TGTGCCACCAGCAGAGATGTCGAGGAAGGGTGGAAAGGGGTAAGATCCCCCCAAGAGACCCAGTACTTC
TRBJ2-7 - TRBV10-3 - CASGAASNEQYF TGTGCCTCCGGGGCAGCCTCTAACGAGCAGTACTTC
TRBJ2-1 - TRBV7-2 TRBD2 CASSLVAGGYNEQFF TGTGCCAGCAGCTTAGTAGCGGGAGGATACAATGAGCAGTTCTTC
TRBJ2-2 few TRBV18 - CASSGGRGELFF TGTGCCAGCTCGGGTGGACGCGGGGAGCTGTTTTTT
TRBJ2-2 - TRBV28 TRBD1 CASSFLRGRRTGELFF TGTGCCAGCAGTTTTCTCAGGGGGCGGCGCACCGGGGAGCTGTTTTTT
TRBJ2-1 - TRBV5-5 - CASSLFPLMRLF TGTGCCAGCAGCTTGTTCCCATTAATGCGACTCTTC
TRBJ1-1 - TRBV28 TRBD1 CASIPPGQGTEAFF TGTGCCAGCATCCCACCGGGACAGGGCACTGAAGCTTTCTTT
TRBJ2-7 few TRBV9 - CASSGQGSPYEQYF TGTGCCAGCAGCGGTCAGGGCTCCCCCTACGAGCAGTACTTC
TRBJ2-5 - TRBV25-1 - CASSREGMGRTQYF TGTGCCAGCAGTCGAGAAGGGATGGGGAGGACCCAGTACTTC
TRBJ1-2 - TRBV5-6 TRBD1 CASSSAGNRGGYGYTF TGTGCCAGCAGCTCTGCTGGAAACAGGGGGGGATATGGCTACACCTTC
TRBJ2-7 - TRBV7-2 - CASSSLDRTYEQYF TGTGCCAGCAGCTCGCTCGACAGGACCTACGAGCAGTACTTC
TRBJ2-3 few TRBV19 - CASSIGQGPTDTQYF TGTGCCAGTAGTATTGGCCAGGGACCCACAGATACGCAGTATTTT
TRBJ1-4 - TRBV5-1 - CASSLEGFEKLFF TGCGCCAGCAGCTTGGAGGGTTTCGAAAAACTGTTTTTT
TRBJ1-1 - TRBV5-5 - CASSLKGRTEAFF TGTGCCAGCAGCTTGAAGGGGCGGACTGAAGCTTTCTTT
TRBJ2-1 once TRBV7-6 TRBD2 CASSHRTSGETYNEQFF TGTGCCAGCAGCCATCGGACTAGCGGGGAGACCTACAATGAGCAGTTCTTC
TRBJ1-3 - TRBV28 - CASSFFGGMETGNTIYF TGTGCCAGCAGTTTTTTTGGGGGGATGGAGACGGGAAACACCATATATTTT
TRBJ1-2 - TRBV5-4 - CASSPDPGENYGYTF TGTGCCAGCAGCCCTGATCCAGGGGAGAACTATGGCTACACCTTC
TRBJ1-2 - TRBV27 - CASSPGTPGANYGYTF TGTGCCAGCAGTCCCGGGACTCCTGGGGCTAACTATGGCTACACCTTC
TRBJ1-2 - TRBV4-3 - CASSQLQGSSGYTF TGCGCCAGCAGCCAGTTACAGGGTAGCAGTGGCTACACCTTC
TRBJ2-1 once TRBV9 - CASSVDGTGYNEQFF TGTGCCAGCAGCGTAGATGGTACGGGATACAATGAGCAGTTCTTC
TRBJ2-3 - TRBV7-2 - CASVPDTDTQYF TGTGCCAGCGTTCCGGACACAGATACGCAGTATTTT
TRBJ1-4 - TRBV4-3 TRBD1 CASSQGQQGADGKLFF TGCGCCAGCAGCCAAGGGCAACAGGGGGCTGATGGAAAACTGTTTTTT
TRBJ2-3 - TRBV5-1 - CASSWGASTDTQYF TGCGCCAGCAGCTGGGGGGCCAGCACAGATACGCAGTATTTT
TRBJ1-2 - TRBV5-1 - CASSLSSTGTLNGYTF TGCGCCAGCAGTTTATCTTCGACAGGTACATTGAATGGCTACACCTTC
TRBJ2-2 - TRBV18 - CASARVSGELFF TGTGCCAGCGCCAGGGTTTCCGGGGAGCTGTTTTTT
TRBJ2-1 - TRBV7-9 - CASSWSASSYNEQFF TGTGCCAGCAGCTGGTCGGCAAGCTCCTACAATGAGCAGTTCTTC
TRBJ1-3 - TRBV9 - CASSVSGSGNTIYF TGTGCCAGCAGCGTAAGTGGCTCTGGAAACACCATATATTTT
TRBJ2-5 - TRBV7-9 - CASSVDVHGQTQYF TGTGCCAGCAGCGTCGACGTCCACGGGCAGACCCAGTACTTC
TRBJ2-7 - TRBV6-6 TRBD1 CASSGPGQGSYEQYF TGTGCCAGCAGTGGACCGGGACAGGGCTCCTACGAGCAGTACTTC
TRBJ1-1 - TRBV6-5 TRBD1 CASSPDRLNTEAFF TGTGCCAGCTCCCCGGACAGGTTGAACACTGAAGCTTTCTTT
TRBJ2-7 once TRBV10-3 - CAIMPSINSYEQYF TGTGCCATCATGCCATCGATCAACTCCTACGAGCAGTACTTC
TRBJ2-5 - TRBV11-2 - CASSPGQETQYF TGTGCCAGCAGCCCTGGCCAAGAGACCCAGTACTTC
TRBJ1-2 - TRBV5-8 TRBD1 CASSLDRGHYGYTF TGTGCCAGCAGCTTGGACAGGGGGCACTATGGCTACACCTTC
TRBJ2-3 - TRBV7-2 - CASSLRLAADTQYF TGTGCCAGCAGCTTGCGGCTAGCCGCAGATACGCAGTATTTT
TRBJ2-7 - TRBV4-3 - CASSLSRGYEQYF TGCGCCAGCAGCCTTTCCAGGGGCTACGAGCAGTACTTC
TRBJ1-1 - TRBV7-2 - CASSSLGWTGTEAFF TGTGCCAGCAGCTCCCTCGGCTGGACGGGAACTGAAGCTTTCTTT
TRBJ1-4 - TRBV4-2 - CASSQEVGAANEKLFF TGTGCCAGCAGCCAAGAGGTAGGGGCGGCTAATGAAAAACTGTTTTTT
TRBJ1-1 - TRBV6-1 TRBD1 CASSLGQGGTEAFF TGTGCCAGCAGTTTGGGACAGGGGGGGACTGAAGCTTTCTTT
TRBJ2-2 once TRBV2 TRBD1 CASRNRGDGTGELFF TGTGCCAGCCGTAACAGGGGAGACGGCACCGGGGAGCTGTTTTTT
TRBJ2-7 - TRBV28 TRBD2 CASSFWSGGIYEQYF TGTGCCAGCAGTTTCTGGAGCGGGGGGATCTACGAGCAGTACTTC
TRBJ1-4 - TRBV4-2 - CASSQGSTENEKLFF TGTGCCAGCAGCCAAGGATCGACGGAGAATGAAAAACTGTTTTTT
TRBJ2-5 few TRBV21-1 - CASSKTSGRETQYF TGTGCCAGCAGCAAGACTAGCGGGAGAGAGACCCAGTACTTC
TRBJ1-2 - TRBV7-8 - CASSHGLDSVGYTF TGTGCCAGCAGCCATGGTTTGGATTCAGTTGGCTACACCTTC
TRBJ1-2 few TRBV7-2 TRBD1 CASSLRQGAYIYGYTF TGTGCCAGCAGCTTAAGACAGGGGGCATACATTTATGGCTACACCTTC
TRBJ1-5 - TRBV7-2 TRBD1 CASSRRTGLNQPQHF TGTGCCAGCAGCCGACGGACAGGCCTCAATCAGCCCCAGCATTTT